What follows are 5 T cell receptor beta chains derived from one specimen sequenced in a study of blood T cell repertoires in COVID-19. Here immunoSEQ multiplex PCR was the method, and the copy in TCRdb shows in-frame clones only, minus some. There are about 62,000 clones in the sample; 92% occur only once, and about 6% lies in the top ten. Specimen: peripheral blood. These receptors all stem from a human donor in a cohort sampled during active COVID-19.

The chain links TRBV28 to TRBJ2-2; 7 positions match TRBD1. With V trimmed by 4 bases and J by 2 bases, 4 bases remained unmatched. CDR3 length equals 15 residues. Germline V gene sequence: CDR1 MDHEN, CDR2 SYDVKM. The CDR3, as DNA: TGTGCCAGCAGTTACGGGACAGTAAACACCGGGGAGCTGTTTTTT. It encodes CASSYGTVNTGELFF.

The J gene is TRBJ2-7, the V gene TRBV2; tentative D call: TRBD2 (6 bases). There are 15 residues in the CDR3. The germline CDR1 and CDR2 sequences are SNHLY and FYNNEI. Trimming cost V 7 bases and J 6 bases, with 22 bases left between them. The DNA of the CDR3 is TGTGCCAGCACCTTCCAGACCGGGGGATTCCTCGAGCAGTACTTC. It codes for CASTFQTGGFLEQYF.

The rearrangement uses TRBV7-3 and TRBJ1-1; possible D gene TRBD1, 5 bases. CDR1 and CDR2 (germline): SGHTA, FQGTGA. The CDR3 covers 13 residues. Trimming left V 4 bases short and J 2 bases short, with 8 bases between. CDR3 amino acids: CASSYRRNTEAFF. The DNA of the CDR3 is TGTGCCAGCAGCTACAGGCGTAACACTGAAGCTTTCTTT.

V gene TRBV6-6 combines with J gene TRBJ1-2; D possibly corresponds to TRBD1 (5 bases). The CDR3 is 14 residues long. Trimming left V 8 bases short and J 0 bases short, with 13 bases between. Looked up from germline, CDR1 is MNHNY and CDR2 is SVGAGI (reference sequence). The CDR3 is CASGSSGANYGYTF. Written as DNA, the CDR3 is TGTGCCAGCGGATCCTCGGGGGCTAACTATGGCTACACCTTC.

This chain connects TRBV27 to TRBJ1-1, with D unresolved. Germline V gene sequence: CDR1 MNHEY, CDR2 SMNVEV (reference sequence). Trimming pared 6 bases from V and 1 base from J, leaving 12 bases between. The CDR3 totals 14 residues. CDR3 loop: CASRGATGNTEAFF. The CDR3 region has the DNA TGTGCCAGCAGGGGAGCAACGGGGAACACTGAAGCTTTCTTT.